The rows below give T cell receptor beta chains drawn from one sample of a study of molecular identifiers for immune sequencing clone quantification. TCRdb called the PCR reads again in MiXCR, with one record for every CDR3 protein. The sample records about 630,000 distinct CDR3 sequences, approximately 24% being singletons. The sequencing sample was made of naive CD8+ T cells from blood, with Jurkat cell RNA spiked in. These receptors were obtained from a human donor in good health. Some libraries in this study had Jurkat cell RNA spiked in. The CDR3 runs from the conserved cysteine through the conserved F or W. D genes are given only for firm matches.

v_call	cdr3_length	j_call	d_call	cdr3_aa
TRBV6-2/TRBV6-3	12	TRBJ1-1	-	CASSYLNTEAFF
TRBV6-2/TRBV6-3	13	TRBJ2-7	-	CASTIGLPYEQYF
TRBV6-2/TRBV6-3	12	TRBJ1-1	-	CASSYSAVVAFF
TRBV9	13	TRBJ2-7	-	CVSSVRVGDEQYF
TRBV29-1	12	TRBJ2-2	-	CSVAGSIGELFF
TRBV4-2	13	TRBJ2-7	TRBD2	CASSLGLNYEQYF
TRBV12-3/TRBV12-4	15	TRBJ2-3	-	CASRVGLLTTDTQYF
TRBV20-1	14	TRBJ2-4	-	CSARTGLAKNIQYF
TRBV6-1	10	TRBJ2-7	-	CARRGGERNF
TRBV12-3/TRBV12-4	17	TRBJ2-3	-	CASSFSFGTPSTDTQYF
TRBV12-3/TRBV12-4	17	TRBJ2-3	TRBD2	CASSSTSGGPNTDTQYF